The rows below give T cell receptor beta chains drawn from one sample of a study of CD8+CD57+ T cells in acquired aplastic anemia. TCRdb reprocessed the reads with MiXCR, giving one entry per CDR3 protein. The data hold a few hundred thousand distinct CDR3 sequences, with under 40% observed a single time. The specimen sequenced was sorted CD4+, CD8+, or CD8+CD57+ T cells (not recorded which) from PBMCs. The receptor set was obtained from a human donor with aplastic anemia. Both conserved end residues are part of each CDR3. The D gene is left open where the match is weak. The size of a clone is reported for some rows only, either as once, few or many, or as a class for expanded clones.

v_gene	d_gene	len	abundance	j_gene	CDR3nt	CDR3aa
TRBV10-3	-	14	many	TRBJ1-6	TGTGCCATCAGTGAGGACAGCTTAGGTTCACCCCTCCACTTT	CAISEDSLGSPLHF
TRBV5-1	TRBD2	18	once	TRBJ2-3	TGCGCCAGCAGCTTTGGGCTAGCGGGGGGGCACGGCACAGATACGCAGTATTTT	CASSFGLAGGHGTDTQYF
TRBV19	-	15	many	TRBJ2-1	TGTGCCAGTAGTATCGTGGCAGACTCCTACAATGAGCAGTTCTTC	CASSIVADSYNEQFF
TRBV7-2	-	18	-	TRBJ1-1	TGTGCCAGCATCCCGACCGGTGGGCAAGACAGTCTAAACACTGAAGCTTTCTTT	CASIPTGGQDSLNTEAFF
TRBV29-1	TRBD1	17	-	TRBJ2-4	TGCAGCGTTGTGGGGACAGAGGAGATGGGGACCAAAAACATTCAGTACTTC	CSVVGTEEMGTKNIQYF
TRBV20-1	TRBD1	16	many	TRBJ1-2	TGCAGTGCAAAAGGACAGGGGGCACCAGGGCTTCATGGCTACACCTTC	CSAKGQGAPGLHGYTF
TRBV2	-	12	once	TRBJ2-5	TGTGCCAGCATCGGGTCACAAGAGACCCAGTACTTC	CASIGSQETQYF
TRBV4-1	-	18	few	TRBJ1-5	TGCGCCAGCAGCCAAGAGATCCCACAGGGACCTAGCAATCAGCCCCAGCATTTT	CASSQEIPQGPSNQPQHF
TRBV29-1	-	13	many	TRBJ1-2	TGCAGCGTTGAAGGTCGCGGGGCTCTAGGCTACACCTTC	CSVEGRGALGYTF
TRBV2	TRBD1	14	many	TRBJ1-2	TGTGCCAGCAGTGCCGGGACAGGGTTTTATGGCTACACCTTC	CASSAGTGFYGYTF
TRBV9	-	15	-	TRBJ2-5	TGTGCCAGCAGAGGACTATGGGACACCCAAGAGACCCAGTACTTC	CASRGLWDTQETQYF
TRBV7-2	-	13	many	TRBJ1-5	TGTGCCAGCAGCTTGGAAGTTCCTCAGCCCCAGCATTTT	CASSLEVPQPQHF
TRBV20-1	TRBD1	14	few	TRBJ1-5	TGCAGTGCTAGGCCGGGACAGGGGCTTCAGCCCCAGCATTTT	CSARPGQGLQPQHF